The present entry profiles one TCR beta chain with its context. The CDR3 loop spans 14 amino acids. Germline assignment: CDR1 MDHEN and CDR2 SYDVKM. With 2 bases removed from V and 1 base from J, the gap between germline ends came to 8 bases. This sample is drawn from a study of long-term antiretroviral therapy in people with HIV. Study-wide background: Samples collected earliest predate the 2015 immediate-ART recommendation by about a decade.

Version v3.0 of the immunoSEQ assay was performed at survey level. Clones were sequenced by immunoSEQ multiplex PCR, and TCRdb holds only the in-frame ones, with some missing. This sample has 40,000 to 60,000 clones, with about 88% found just once. The chain is built from TRBV28 and TRBJ1-2; D is uncertain. The TCR sequence derives from a woman aged 18-35 years with HIV. The input for sequencing was unsorted PBMCs, taken 0.8 years after starting antiretroviral therapy. As DNA, the CDR3 is TGTGCCAGCAGTTTACAGCAGAGTAACTATGGCTACACCTTC. Its protein is CASSLQQSNYGYTF.